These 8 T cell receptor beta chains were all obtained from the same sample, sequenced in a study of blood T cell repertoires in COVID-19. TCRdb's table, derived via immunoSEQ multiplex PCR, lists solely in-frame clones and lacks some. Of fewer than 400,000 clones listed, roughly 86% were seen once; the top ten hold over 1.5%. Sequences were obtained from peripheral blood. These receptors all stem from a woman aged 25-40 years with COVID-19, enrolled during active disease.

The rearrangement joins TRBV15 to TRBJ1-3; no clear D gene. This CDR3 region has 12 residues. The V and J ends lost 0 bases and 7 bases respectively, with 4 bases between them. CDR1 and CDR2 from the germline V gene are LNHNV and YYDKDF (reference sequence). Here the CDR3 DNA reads TGTGCCACCAGCAGAGATCGGAACACCATATATTTT. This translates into CATSRDRNTIYF. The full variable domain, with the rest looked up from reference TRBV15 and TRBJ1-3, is DAMVIQNPRYQVTQFGKPVTLSCSQTLNHNVMYWYQQKSSQAPKLLFHYYDKDFNNEADTPDNFQSRRPNTSFCFLDIRSPGLGDTAMYLCATSRDRNTIYFGEGSWLTVV.

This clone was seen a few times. Here the CDR3 reads CASSTQGSGNQPQHF. In nucleotides, the CDR3 is TGTGCCAGCAGCACCCAGGGCTCGGGCAATCAGCCCCAGCATTTT. The chain employs TRBV7-2 and TRBJ1-5; D possibly corresponds to TRBD1 (5 bases). V lost 5 bases, J lost 2 bases, and 13 bases lay in between. Germline V gene sequence: CDR1 SGHTA, CDR2 FQGNSA. There are 15 residues in the CDR3. Full variable domain (rest looked up from reference TRBV7-2 and TRBJ1-5): GAGVSQSPSNKVTEKGKDVELRCDPISGHTALYWYRQSLGQGLEFLIYFQGNSAPDKSGLPSDRFSAERTGGSVSTLTIQRTQQEDSAVYLCASSTQGSGNQPQHFGDGTRLSIL.

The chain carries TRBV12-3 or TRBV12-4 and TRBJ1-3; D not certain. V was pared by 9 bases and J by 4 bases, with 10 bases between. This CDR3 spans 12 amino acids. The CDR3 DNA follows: TGTGCCAGGCCCCACATAGGAAACACCATATATTTT. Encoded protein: CARPHIGNTIYF.

Written as DNA, the CDR3 is TGTGCCAGCAGCTACAGGGGACCTGAAGCTTTCTTT. Its translation: CASSYRGPEAFF. V is TRBV7-9 and J is TRBJ1-1; 7 bases map to TRBD1. This CDR3 contains 12 residues. Germline CDR1 reads SEHNR; CDR2 reads FQNEAQ (reference sequence). V was clipped by 4 bases and J by 6 bases; unmatched bases: 2. Together with reference TRBV7-9 and TRBJ1-1, the CDR3 gives the full variable domain: DTGVSQNPRHKITKRGQNVTFRCDPISEHNRLYWYRQTLGQGPEFLTYFQNEAQLEKSRLLSDRFSAERPKGSFSTLEIQRTEQGDSAMYLCASSYRGPEAFFGQGTRLTVV.

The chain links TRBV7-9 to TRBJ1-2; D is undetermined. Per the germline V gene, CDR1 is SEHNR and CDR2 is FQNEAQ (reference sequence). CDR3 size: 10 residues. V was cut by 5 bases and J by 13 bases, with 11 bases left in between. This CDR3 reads CASSTLSLTF. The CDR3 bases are TGTGCCAGCAGCACTCTCTCTCTCACCTTC.

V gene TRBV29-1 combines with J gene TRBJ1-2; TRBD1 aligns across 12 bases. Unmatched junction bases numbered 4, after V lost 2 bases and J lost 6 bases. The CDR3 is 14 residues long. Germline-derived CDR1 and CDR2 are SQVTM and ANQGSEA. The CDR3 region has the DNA TGCAGCGTTGAAAGGGGACAGGGGGCTCATGGCTACACCTTC. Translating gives CSVERGQGAHGYTF.

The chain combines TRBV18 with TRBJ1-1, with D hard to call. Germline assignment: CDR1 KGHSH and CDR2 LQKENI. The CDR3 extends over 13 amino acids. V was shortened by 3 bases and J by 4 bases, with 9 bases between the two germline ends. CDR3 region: CASSPDFGTEAFF. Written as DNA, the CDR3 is TGTGCCAGCTCACCCGACTTCGGCACTGAAGCTTTCTTT.

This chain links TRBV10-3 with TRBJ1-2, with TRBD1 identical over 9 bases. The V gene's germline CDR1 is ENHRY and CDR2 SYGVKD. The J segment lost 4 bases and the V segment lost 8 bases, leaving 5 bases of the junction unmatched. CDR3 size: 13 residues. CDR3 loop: CAIWDRDLYGYTF. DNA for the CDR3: TGTGCCATCTGGGACAGGGACCTCTATGGCTACACCTTC.